The 6 T cell receptor beta chains below were found in one sample sequenced in a study of shared clonotypes between healthy human individuals. TCRdb's copy holds only in-frame clones and misses some; the assay was immunoSEQ multiplex PCR. The sample shows over a million clones, approximately 98.5% of them seen only once. The sample consisted of naive CD4+ T cells sorted from blood. Stated subset: CD45RA+ positively selected. All receptors derive from a man between 25 and 39 years old in good health.

This clone is a singleton in its sample. The chain employs TRBV5-1 and TRBJ1-1; D unclear. V lost 3 bases to trimming and J lost 1 base, with 16 bases between them. CDR1 is SGHRS, CDR2 YFSETQ, per germline. CDR3 length: 16 amino acids. The CDR3 sequence: CASSSLGRSPNTEAFF. CDR3 bases: TGCGCCAGCAGCTCCTTGGGCAGGAGCCCGAACACTGAAGCTTTCTTT.

CDR3 residues: CASSSPPGEQYF. The CDR3 bases are TGTGCCAGCAGCTCCCCCCCGGGCGAGCAGTACTTC. The chain recombines TRBV11-3 with TRBJ2-7, with unresolved D. Germline CDR1 and CDR2: SGHNT and YENEEA. V gave up 4 bases and J gave up 6 bases, with 10 bases separating them. CDR3 length: 12 amino acids.

The rearrangement uses TRBV7-2 and TRBJ2-7, with 10 bases matching TRBD1. Germline trimming cut 1 base from V and 2 bases from J; bases unmatched to any gene: 8. The V gene's germline CDR1 is SGHTA and CDR2 FQGNSA. CDR3 length: 17 amino acids. The chain's CDR3 is CASSLGGTGANPYEQYF. The CDR3 DNA follows: TGTGCCAGCAGCTTAGGTGGGACAGGGGCGAACCCCTACGAGCAGTACTTC.

The chain uses TRBV19 and TRBJ1-5; D is ambiguous. CDR3 length equals 13 residues. Trimming took off 10 bases at V and 11 bases at J, with 21 bases between the two ends. Germline CDR1 LNHDA, CDR2 SQIVND (reference sequence). In DNA form, the CDR3 reads TGTGCCACCCGCCGGGTTGGATCGTGGTCCCAGCATTTT. Protein product: CATRRVGSWSQHF.

The chain recombines TRBV7-6 with TRBJ2-2; D might be TRBD1 (6 bases). The length of the CDR3 is 15 residues. The ends were cut back, 4 bases at V and 2 bases at J, with 11 bases in the middle. Germline V CDR1 and CDR2: SGHVS, FNYEAQ. CDR3: CASSWGQINTGELFF. CDR3 coding DNA: TGTGCCAGCAGCTGGGGACAAATAAACACCGGGGAGCTGTTTTTT.

This clone showed up just once. The genes are TRBV6-5 and TRBJ1-5; maybe TRBD1 (5 bases). Germline V gene lookup returns CDR1 MNHEY and CDR2 SVGAGI. V was pared by 6 bases and J by 4 bases, with 16 bases between. The CDR3 has 15 amino acids. CDR3 protein: CASRRVHGGNQPQHF. The CDR3 DNA is TGTGCCAGCAGAAGAGTTCACGGGGGAAATCAGCCCCAGCATTTT.